The sequence of this TCR beta chain was determined in a study of siplizumab effects on memory and regulatory T cells. TCRdb keeps only in-frame clones here, not all; method: immunoSEQ multiplex PCR. The sample holds over 85,000 clones, 80% to 95% seen once. CDR1 and CDR2 (germline): SGHTA, FQGNSA. V gave up 4 bases and J gave up 0 bases, with 13 bases separating them. This CDR3 has 16 residues. This receptor was identified in a human donor in good health. Material: CD8+ T cells sorted from blood. V and J are TRBV7-2 and TRBJ1-3, with D hard to call. DNA for the CDR3: TGTGCCAGCAGCTCCTCTTCAGGAGACTCTGGAAACACCATATATTTT. This sequence encodes CASSSSSGDSGNTIYF. Combining the CDR3 with reference TRBV7-2 and TRBJ1-3 gives the whole variable domain GAGVSQSPSNKVTEKGKDVELRCDPISGHTALYWYRQSLGQGLEFLIYFQGNSAPDKSGLPSDRFSAERTGGSVSTLTIQRTQQEDSAVYLCASSSSSGDSGNTIYFGEGSWLTVV.